A selection of T cell receptor beta chains follows, all from one sample in a study of T cell responses to AZD1222 COVID-19 vaccine. TCRdb keeps only in-frame clones here, not all; method: immunoSEQ multiplex PCR. The sample comprises about 160,000 clones, 85% to 90% of which are singletons, and over 4% rests with the top ten. The source was peripheral blood, collected 28 days after the second AZD1222 dose. These receptors all stem from an adult who received the AZD1222 COVID-19 vaccine. CDR3s include the opening cysteine and the closing phenylalanine or tryptophan. The order of the fields is J gene, CDR3 length, D gene, clone size, V gene, CDR3 DNA, CDR3 protein. The D gene is left open where the match is weak. Part of the rows lack a size; the others show once, few, many or a class for expanded clones.

J: TRBJ1-4
length: 13
D: -
size: -
V: TRBV5-6
DNA: TGTGCCAGCAGCCCGGAACGGACGGAAAAACTGTTTTTT
CDR3: CASSPERTEKLFF

J: TRBJ1-2
length: 15
D: -
size: -
V: TRBV28
DNA: TGTGCCAGCAGTCCCGTCGCCGGCCCTGGTTATGGCTACACCTTC
CDR3: CASSPVAGPGYGYTF

J: TRBJ2-2
length: 11
D: -
size: -
V: TRBV20-1
DNA: TGCAGTGCTCGATGGACCGGGGAGCTGTTTTTT
CDR3: CSARWTGELFF

J: TRBJ2-7
length: 17
D: TRBD2
size: -
V: TRBV13
DNA: TGTGCCAGCAGCCCGCGGACTAGCGGGGGGACCTCCTACGAGCAGTACTTC
CDR3: CASSPRTSGGTSYEQYF

J: TRBJ1-1
length: 12
D: TRBD1
size: few
V: TRBV30
DNA: TGTGCCTGGAGTGTCTGGGACAGGGAAGCTTTCTTT
CDR3: CAWSVWDREAFF

J: TRBJ1-1
length: 12
D: -
size: -
V: TRBV12-3/TRBV12-4
DNA: TGTGCCAGCACCCAATCGAGAACTGAAGCTTTCTTT
CDR3: CASTQSRTEAFF

J: TRBJ1-1
length: 12
D: -
size: -
V: TRBV5-1
DNA: TGCGCCAGCAGCTTCGAGGGGGCTGAAGCTTTCTTT
CDR3: CASSFEGAEAFF

J: TRBJ2-7
length: 12
D: -
size: -
V: TRBV19
DNA: TGTGCCAGTTCCCTGAATTCCTACGAGCAGTACTTC
CDR3: CASSLNSYEQYF

J: TRBJ2-7
length: 14
D: -
size: -
V: TRBV21-1
DNA: TGTGCCAGCAGCAACCGGGCTCAGATTCGGGAGCAGTACTTC
CDR3: CASSNRAQIREQYF

J: TRBJ1-2
length: 13
D: -
size: -
V: TRBV3-1/TRBV3-2
DNA: TGTGCCAGCAGCCAAGATGGTCAGGACGGCTACACCTTC
CDR3: CASSQDGQDGYTF

J: TRBJ2-7
length: 16
D: -
size: -
V: TRBV6-1
DNA: TGTGCCAGCAGTGAACAGGGTAATGGTCTTTCGGCCGAGCAGTACTTC
CDR3: CASSEQGNGLSAEQYF

J: TRBJ1-2
length: 16
D: -
size: few
V: TRBV4-2
DNA: TGTGCCAGCAGCCAAGACTCAGGTTCAGCTAACTATGGCTACACCTTC
CDR3: CASSQDSGSANYGYTF

J: TRBJ1-4
length: 16
D: TRBD1
size: -
V: TRBV11-2
DNA: TGTGCCAGCAGCTCACGGCTCGGGACAGTGAATGAAAAACTGTTTTTT
CDR3: CASSSRLGTVNEKLFF

J: TRBJ2-5
length: 14
D: -
size: -
V: TRBV24-1
DNA: TGTGCCACCAGTGATCCGGGGACGGCAGAGACCCAGTACTTC
CDR3: CATSDPGTAETQYF

J: TRBJ2-5
length: 16
D: TRBD2
size: -
V: TRBV11-3
DNA: TGTGCCAGCAGCCCCGGACTAGCGGGGGGGCGGGAGACCCAGTACTTC
CDR3: CASSPGLAGGRETQYF

J: TRBJ1-2
length: 12
D: -
size: -
V: TRBV6-1
DNA: TGTGCCAGCAGTGAAGGTGTTGGTGGCTACACCTTC
CDR3: CASSEGVGGYTF

J: TRBJ1-3
length: 13
D: -
size: -
V: TRBV7-2
DNA: TGTGCCAGCAGCAGTAGCTCTGGAAACACCATATATTTT
CDR3: CASSSSSGNTIYF

J: TRBJ1-2
length: 15
D: TRBD1
size: -
V: TRBV27
DNA: TGTGCCAGCAGTCCCGGGACAGGGGGTGCCTATGGCTACACCTTC
CDR3: CASSPGTGGAYGYTF

J: TRBJ2-5
length: 12
D: -
size: -
V: TRBV7-2
DNA: TGTGCCAGCAGCTTAGCCAGGGAGACCCAGTACTTC
CDR3: CASSLARETQYF

J: TRBJ1-2
length: 17
D: -
size: -
V: TRBV7-9
DNA: TGTGCCAGCAGCTTAGGGGTAGTAAGTGGACAATCGGTAGGCTACACCTTC
CDR3: CASSLGVVSGQSVGYTF

J: TRBJ1-1
length: 15
D: -
size: -
V: TRBV6-5
DNA: TGTGCCAGCAGAATTGCGGTGGGGAGGAACACTGAAGCTTTCTTT
CDR3: CASRIAVGRNTEAFF

J: TRBJ2-2
length: 13
D: -
size: once
V: TRBV9
DNA: TGTGCCAGCAGCGCACAAAACACCGGGGAGCTGTTTTTT
CDR3: CASSAQNTGELFF

J: TRBJ1-4
length: 14
D: -
size: -
V: TRBV7-9
DNA: TGTGCCAGCAGCTCACAGAATACTAATGAAAAACTGTTTTTT
CDR3: CASSSQNTNEKLFF

J: TRBJ2-1
length: 11
D: -
size: -
V: TRBV30
DNA: TGTGCCTGGGCCGACAGCAATGAGCAGTTCTTC
CDR3: CAWADSNEQFF

J: TRBJ1-2
length: 13
D: TRBD1
size: -
V: TRBV3-1/TRBV3-2
DNA: TGTGCCAGCAGCCAAGCGGGGACAGGCGGCTACACCTTC
CDR3: CASSQAGTGGYTF

J: TRBJ1-2
length: 13
D: TRBD1
size: -
V: TRBV14
DNA: TGTGCCAGCAGCCCCGGACAGGGGTATGGCTACACCTTC
CDR3: CASSPGQGYGYTF

J: TRBJ1-6
length: 23
D: -
size: -
V: TRBV7-8
DNA: TGTGCCAGCAGCCCTACAGCGGCGAAAGGTGATGCTTTTCTAAGCTCCTATAATTCACCCCTCCACTTT
CDR3: CASSPTAAKGDAFLSSYNSPLHF

J: TRBJ1-2
length: 15
D: -
size: -
V: TRBV3-1/TRBV3-2
DNA: TGTGCCAGCAGCCAACGGGACGCCGGACCTGATGGCTACACCTTC
CDR3: CASSQRDAGPDGYTF

J: TRBJ2-3
length: 18
D: TRBD1
size: -
V: TRBV10-1
DNA: TGCGCCAGTGACCAGGGACAGGGGTTGTCCCCTACAGCGGATACGCAGTATTTT
CDR3: CASDQGQGLSPTADTQYF

J: TRBJ1-1
length: 14
D: TRBD1
size: -
V: TRBV7-3
DNA: TGTGCCAGCAGCTTGGAGGGGGCAAGGACTGAAGCTTTCTTT
CDR3: CASSLEGARTEAFF

J: TRBJ1-1
length: 13
D: -
size: once
V: TRBV7-2
DNA: TGTGCCAGCAGCTTAGGAGCGGCCTCTGAAGCTTTCTTT
CDR3: CASSLGAASEAFF

J: TRBJ1-2
length: 16
D: TRBD1
size: -
V: TRBV7-2
DNA: TGTGCCAGCAGCCTTACCGACAGGGGAGCTAACTATGGCTACACCTTC
CDR3: CASSLTDRGANYGYTF

J: TRBJ1-6
length: 15
D: -
size: once
V: TRBV19
DNA: TGTGCCAGTAAAGCCCAAACTACAGGCGGCTCACCCCTCCACTTT
CDR3: CASKAQTTGGSPLHF

J: TRBJ1-2
length: 13
D: -
size: -
V: TRBV3-1/TRBV3-2
DNA: TGTGCCAGCAGCCAAGTATCTAGGGTTGGCTACACCTTC
CDR3: CASSQVSRVGYTF

J: TRBJ2-3
length: 13
D: -
size: -
V: TRBV7-6
DNA: TGTGCCAGCAGCCCGTACCCCACAGATACGCAGTATTTT
CDR3: CASSPYPTDTQYF

J: TRBJ1-1
length: 15
D: -
size: -
V: TRBV19
DNA: TGTGCCAGTAGCCCACAGGACGGGATGAACACTGAAGCTTTCTTT
CDR3: CASSPQDGMNTEAFF

J: TRBJ1-2
length: 15
D: -
size: -
V: TRBV18
DNA: TGTGCCAGCTCCGGGGGAGCAGACACTGACTATGGCTACACCTTC
CDR3: CASSGGADTDYGYTF

J: TRBJ1-3
length: 13
D: -
size: few
V: TRBV5-4
DNA: TGTGCCAGCAGCTATGACGAGCGAAACACCATATATTTT
CDR3: CASSYDERNTIYF

J: TRBJ1-2
length: 13
D: -
size: -
V: TRBV27
DNA: TGTGCCAGCAGTTTATCAAGGGGGGGTGGCTACACCTTC
CDR3: CASSLSRGGGYTF

J: TRBJ2-6
length: 14
D: TRBD1
size: -
V: TRBV30
DNA: TGTGCCTGCGGGACAGACTCTGGGGCCAACGTCCTGACTTTC
CDR3: CACGTDSGANVLTF